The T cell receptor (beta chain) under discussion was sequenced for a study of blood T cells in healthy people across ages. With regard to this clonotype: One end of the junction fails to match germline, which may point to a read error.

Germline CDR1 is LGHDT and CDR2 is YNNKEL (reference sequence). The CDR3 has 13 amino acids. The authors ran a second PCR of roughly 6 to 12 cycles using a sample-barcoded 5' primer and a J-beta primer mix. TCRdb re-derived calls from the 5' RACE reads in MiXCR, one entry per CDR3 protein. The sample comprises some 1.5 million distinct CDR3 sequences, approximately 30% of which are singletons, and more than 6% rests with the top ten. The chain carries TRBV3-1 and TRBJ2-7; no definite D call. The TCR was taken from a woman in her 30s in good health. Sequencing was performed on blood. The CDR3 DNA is TGTGCCGGCAGCCATTCTAAGACCTACGAGCAGTACTTC. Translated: CAGSHSKTYEQYF.